The present TCR beta chain was sequenced within a study of CD8 T cells in ankylosing spondylitis. Study outcomes and limitations: Disease-associated clones were reportedly significantly overrepresented in matched ankylosing spondylitis synovial fluid.

TCRdb reprocessed the 5' RACE reads with MiXCR, giving one entry per CDR3 protein. The table lists 250,000 to 400,000 distinct CDR3 sequences, roughly 10% of them singletons. There are a few counts of this clonotype. The antigen remains unidentified. The CDR3 is 16 amino acids. The V and J ends lost 1 base and 2 bases respectively, with 15 bases between them. Germline V gene data show CDR1 as DFQATT and CDR2 as SNEGSKA (reference sequence). The rearrangement joins TRBV20-1 to TRBJ1-5; D unresolved. The sequence came from a female donor with ankylosing spondylitis or in good health (not recorded which). Sequences were obtained from blood, either unsorted or a sorted T cell fraction (not recorded which). CDR3 nucleotide sequence: TGCAGTGCTAGAGGCATAGGGCCAACGGGCAATCAGCCCCAGCATTTT. Protein: CSARGIGPTGNQPQHF.